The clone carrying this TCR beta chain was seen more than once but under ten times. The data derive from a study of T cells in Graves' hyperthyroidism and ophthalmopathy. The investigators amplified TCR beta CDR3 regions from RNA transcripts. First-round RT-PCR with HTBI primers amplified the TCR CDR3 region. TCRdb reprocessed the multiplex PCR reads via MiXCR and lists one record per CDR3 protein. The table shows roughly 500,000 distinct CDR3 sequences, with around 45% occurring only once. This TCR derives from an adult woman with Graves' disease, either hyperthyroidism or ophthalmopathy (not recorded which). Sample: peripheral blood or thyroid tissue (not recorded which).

The CDR3 sequence is CASRHTNTEAFF. In nucleotides, the CDR3 is TGTGCCAGCAGGCACACTAACACTGAAGCTTTCTTT. The chain has TRBV12-3 or TRBV12-4 and TRBJ1-1; D unclear. V lost 6 bases and J 2 bases, leaving 7 bases between the germline ends. The CDR3 has 12 residues.